One T cell receptor (beta chain) is described in this entry. The V gene's germline CDR1 is MNHEY and CDR2 SVGAGI. Trimming took 4 bases from V and 1 from J, leaving 16 bases between them. This CDR3 region has 16 residues. Sequencing used immunoSEQ multiplex PCR; TCRdb keeps in-frame clones, though not all of them. Among 60,000 to 65,000 clones listed, around 87% were seen once. The data originate from a study of technical replicates of blood from a few donors. The chain combines TRBV6-5 with TRBJ1-2; D unclear. Specimen: PBMCs. This receptor was identified in a human donor in good health. Some clones in this sample may be carry-over from other donors' samples. CDR3 protein: CASSSGSTRFNYGYTF. The CDR3 DNA sequence: TGTGCCAGCAGTTCGGGATCCACCCGATTTAACTATGGCTACACCTTC.